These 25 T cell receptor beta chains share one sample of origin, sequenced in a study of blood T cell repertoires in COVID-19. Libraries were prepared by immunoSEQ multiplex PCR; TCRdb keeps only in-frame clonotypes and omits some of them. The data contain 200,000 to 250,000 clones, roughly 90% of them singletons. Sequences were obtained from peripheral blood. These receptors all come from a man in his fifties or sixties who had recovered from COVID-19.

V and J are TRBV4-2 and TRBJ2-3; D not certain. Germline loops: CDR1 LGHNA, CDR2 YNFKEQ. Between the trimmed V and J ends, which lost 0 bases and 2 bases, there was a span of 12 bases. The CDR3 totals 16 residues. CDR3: CASSQDGSLNTDTQYF. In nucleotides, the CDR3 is TGTGCCAGCAGCCAAGATGGCTCGCTTAACACAGATACGCAGTATTTT.

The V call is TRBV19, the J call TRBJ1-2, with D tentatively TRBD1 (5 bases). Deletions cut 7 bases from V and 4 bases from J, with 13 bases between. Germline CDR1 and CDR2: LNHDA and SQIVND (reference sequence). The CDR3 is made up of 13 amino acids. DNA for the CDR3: TGTGCCAGTACCGTAAGGGGAGGCTATGGCTACACCTTC. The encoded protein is CASTVRGGYGYTF.

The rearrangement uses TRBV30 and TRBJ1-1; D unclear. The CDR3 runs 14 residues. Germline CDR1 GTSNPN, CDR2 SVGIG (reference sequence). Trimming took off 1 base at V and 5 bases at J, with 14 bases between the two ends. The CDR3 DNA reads TGTGCCTGGAGTGAGGCCCCTCGGAGAACTGAAGCTTTCTTT. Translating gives CAWSEAPRRTEAFF. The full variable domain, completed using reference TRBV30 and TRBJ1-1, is SQTIHQWPATLVQPVGSPLSLECTVEGTSNPNLYWYRQAAGRGLQLLFYSVGIGQISSEVPQNLSASRPQDRQFILSSKKLLLSDSGFYLCAWSEAPRRTEAFFGQGTRLTVV.

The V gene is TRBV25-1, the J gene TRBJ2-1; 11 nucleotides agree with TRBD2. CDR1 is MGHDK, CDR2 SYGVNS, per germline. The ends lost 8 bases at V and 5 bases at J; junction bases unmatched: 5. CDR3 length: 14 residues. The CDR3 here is CASRGTSGHNEQFF. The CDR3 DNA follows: TGTGCCAGCCGCGGGACTAGCGGACACAATGAGCAGTTCTTC.

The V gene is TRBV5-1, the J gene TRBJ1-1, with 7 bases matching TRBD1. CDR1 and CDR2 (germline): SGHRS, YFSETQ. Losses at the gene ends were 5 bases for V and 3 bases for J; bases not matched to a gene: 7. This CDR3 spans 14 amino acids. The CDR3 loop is CASRLKQGYTEAFF. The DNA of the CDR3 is TGCGCCAGCAGGTTGAAACAGGGGTACACTGAAGCTTTCTTT.

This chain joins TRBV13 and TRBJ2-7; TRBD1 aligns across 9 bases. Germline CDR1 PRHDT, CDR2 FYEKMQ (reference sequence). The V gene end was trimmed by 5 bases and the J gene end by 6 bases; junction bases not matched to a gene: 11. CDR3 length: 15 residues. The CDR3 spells CASSPIRTGVGEQYF. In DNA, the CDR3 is TGTGCCAGCAGCCCCATCCGGACAGGGGTTGGCGAGCAGTACTTC.

The CDR3, as DNA: TGTGCCAGCAGCTCCCGAGGAGGGGGCGTCTCTGGGGCCAACGTCCTGACTTTC. Its translation: CASSSRGGGVSGANVLTF. This chain uses TRBV7-3 with TRBJ2-6; D is perhaps TRBD1 (7 bases). Germline V CDR1 and CDR2: SGHTA, FQGTGA. The CDR3 covers 18 residues. Trimming left V 4 bases short and J 0 bases short, with 16 bases between. Based on the CDR3 plus reference TRBV7-3 and TRBJ2-6, the full variable domain is GAGVSQTPSNKVTEKGKYVELRCDPISGHTALYWYRQSLGQGPEFLIYFQGTGAADDSGLPNDRFFAVRPEGSVSTLKIQRTERGDSAVYLCASSSRGGGVSGANVLTFGAGSRLTVL.

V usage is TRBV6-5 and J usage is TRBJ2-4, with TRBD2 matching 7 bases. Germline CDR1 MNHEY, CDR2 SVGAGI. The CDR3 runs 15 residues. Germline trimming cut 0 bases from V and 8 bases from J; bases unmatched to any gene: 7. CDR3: CASSYSNRGRDIQYF. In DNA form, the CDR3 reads TGTGCCAGCAGTTACTCGAATCGGGGGAGGGACATTCAGTACTTC.

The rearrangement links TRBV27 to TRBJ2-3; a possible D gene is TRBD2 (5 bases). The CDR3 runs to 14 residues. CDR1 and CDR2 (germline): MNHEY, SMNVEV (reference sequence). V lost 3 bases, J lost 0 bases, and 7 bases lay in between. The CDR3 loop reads CASSFGGSTDTQYF. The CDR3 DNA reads TGTGCCAGCAGTTTTGGCGGGAGCACAGATACGCAGTATTTT.

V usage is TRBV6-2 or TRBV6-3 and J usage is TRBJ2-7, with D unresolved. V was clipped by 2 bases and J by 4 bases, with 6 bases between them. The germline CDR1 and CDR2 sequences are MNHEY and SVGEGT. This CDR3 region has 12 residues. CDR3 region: CASSYERYEQYF. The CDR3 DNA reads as TGTGCCAGCAGTTACGAACGGTACGAGCAGTACTTC.

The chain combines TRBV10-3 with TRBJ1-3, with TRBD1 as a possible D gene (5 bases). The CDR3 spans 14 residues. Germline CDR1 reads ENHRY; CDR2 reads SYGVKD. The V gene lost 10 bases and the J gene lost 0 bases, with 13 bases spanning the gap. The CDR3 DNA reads TGTGCCACCGGGGGAGGAATCTCTGGAAACACCATATATTTT. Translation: CATGGGISGNTIYF.

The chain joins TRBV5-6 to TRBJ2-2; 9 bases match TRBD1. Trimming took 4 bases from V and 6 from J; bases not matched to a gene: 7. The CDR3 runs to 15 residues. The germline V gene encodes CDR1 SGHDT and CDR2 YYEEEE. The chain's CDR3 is CASSAGTGRAGELFF. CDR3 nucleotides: TGTGCCAGCAGCGCAGGGACAGGGAGAGCCGGGGAGCTGTTTTTT.

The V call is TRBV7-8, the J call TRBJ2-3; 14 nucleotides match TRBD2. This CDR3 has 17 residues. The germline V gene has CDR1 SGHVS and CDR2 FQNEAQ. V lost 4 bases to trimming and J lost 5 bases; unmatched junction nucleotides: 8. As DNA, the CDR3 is TGTGCCAGCAGCTCCTCGAGACTAGCGGGGGGGCAAGATACGCAGTATTTT. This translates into CASSSSRLAGGQDTQYF. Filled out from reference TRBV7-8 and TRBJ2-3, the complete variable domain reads GAGVSQSPRYKVAKRGQDVALRCDPISGHVSLFWYQQALGQGPEFLTYFQNEAQLDKSGLPSDRFFAERPEGSVSTLKIQRTQQEDSAVYLCASSSSRLAGGQDTQYFGPGTRLTVL.

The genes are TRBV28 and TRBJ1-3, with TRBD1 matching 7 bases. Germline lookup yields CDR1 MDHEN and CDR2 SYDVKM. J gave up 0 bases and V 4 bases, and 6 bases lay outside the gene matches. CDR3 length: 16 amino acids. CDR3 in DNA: TGTGCCAGCAGTTCTCCAGGGGGGACCTCTGGAAACACCATATATTTT. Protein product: CASSSPGGTSGNTIYF.

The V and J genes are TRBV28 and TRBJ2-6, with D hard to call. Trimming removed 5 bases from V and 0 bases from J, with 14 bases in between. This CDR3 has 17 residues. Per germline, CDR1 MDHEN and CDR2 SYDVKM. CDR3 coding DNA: TGTGCCAGCAGTGGCTACCGGGTCTCCTCTGGGGCCAACGTCCTGACTTTC. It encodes CASSGYRVSSGANVLTF.

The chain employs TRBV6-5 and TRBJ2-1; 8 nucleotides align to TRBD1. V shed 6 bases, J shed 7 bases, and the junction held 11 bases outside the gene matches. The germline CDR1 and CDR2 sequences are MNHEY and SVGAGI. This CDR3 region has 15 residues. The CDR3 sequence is CASSRTLGQANEQFF. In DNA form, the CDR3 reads TGTGCCAGCAGCCGTACTCTGGGACAGGCGAATGAGCAGTTCTTC.

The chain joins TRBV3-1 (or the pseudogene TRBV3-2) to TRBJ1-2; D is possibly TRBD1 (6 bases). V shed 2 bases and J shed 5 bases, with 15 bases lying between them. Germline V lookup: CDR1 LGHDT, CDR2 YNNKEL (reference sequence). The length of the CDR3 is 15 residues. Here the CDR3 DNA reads TGTGCCAGCAGCCAACTCCGGACAGCTATGTATGGCTACACCTTC. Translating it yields CASSQLRTAMYGYTF.

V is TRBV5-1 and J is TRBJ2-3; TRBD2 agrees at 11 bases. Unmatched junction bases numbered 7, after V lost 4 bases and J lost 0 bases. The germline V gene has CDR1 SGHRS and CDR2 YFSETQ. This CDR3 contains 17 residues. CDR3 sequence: CASSLTLAGASTDTQYF. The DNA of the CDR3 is TGCGCCAGCAGCCTGACACTAGCGGGGGCTAGCACAGATACGCAGTATTTT.

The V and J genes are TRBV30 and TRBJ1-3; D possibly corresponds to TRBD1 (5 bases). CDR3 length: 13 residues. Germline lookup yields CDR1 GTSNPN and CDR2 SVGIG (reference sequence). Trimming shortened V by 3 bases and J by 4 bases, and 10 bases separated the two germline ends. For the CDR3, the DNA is TGTGCCTGGAGGGGGGGGTTCGGAAACACCATATATTTT. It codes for CAWRGGFGNTIYF.

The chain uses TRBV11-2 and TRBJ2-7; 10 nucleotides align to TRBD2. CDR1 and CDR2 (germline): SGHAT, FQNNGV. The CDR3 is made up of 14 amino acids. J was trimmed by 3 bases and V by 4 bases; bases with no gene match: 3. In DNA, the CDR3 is TGTGCCAGCAGCTGGGGACTAGCGAACTACGAGCAGTACTTC. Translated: CASSWGLANYEQYF.

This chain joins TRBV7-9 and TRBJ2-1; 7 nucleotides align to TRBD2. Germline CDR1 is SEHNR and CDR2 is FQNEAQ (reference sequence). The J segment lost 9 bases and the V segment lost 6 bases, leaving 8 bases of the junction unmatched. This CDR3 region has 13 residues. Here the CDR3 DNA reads TGTGCCAGCAGTATAGCGGGTACTGGTGAGCAGTTCTTC. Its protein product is CASSIAGTGEQFF.

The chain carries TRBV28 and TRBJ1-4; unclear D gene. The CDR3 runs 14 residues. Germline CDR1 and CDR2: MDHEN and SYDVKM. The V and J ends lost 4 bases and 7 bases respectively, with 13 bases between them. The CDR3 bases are TGTGCCAGCAGTTGGGCAGCGGTCGGTGAAAAACTGTTTTTT. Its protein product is CASSWAAVGEKLFF.

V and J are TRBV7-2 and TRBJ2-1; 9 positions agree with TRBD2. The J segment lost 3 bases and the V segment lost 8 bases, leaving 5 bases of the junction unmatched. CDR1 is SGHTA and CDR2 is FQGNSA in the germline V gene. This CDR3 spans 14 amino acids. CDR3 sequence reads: CASGGAGGYNEQFF. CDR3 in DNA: TGTGCCAGCGGCGGAGCGGGGGGCTACAATGAGCAGTTCTTC.

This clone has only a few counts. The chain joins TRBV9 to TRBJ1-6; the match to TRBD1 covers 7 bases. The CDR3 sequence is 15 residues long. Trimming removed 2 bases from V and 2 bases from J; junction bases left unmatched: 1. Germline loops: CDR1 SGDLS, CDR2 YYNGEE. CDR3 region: CASSVGTAYNSPLHF. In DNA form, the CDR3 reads TGTGCCAGCAGCGTCGGGACAGCCTATAATTCACCCCTCCACTTT.

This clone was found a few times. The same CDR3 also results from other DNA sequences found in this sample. In nucleotides, the CDR3 is TGTGCCAGCAGCCCCCGACAGGGGAGTTCACCCCTCCACTTT. Encoded protein: CASSPRQGSSPLHF. This rearrangement joins TRBV3-1 (or the pseudogene TRBV3-2) to TRBJ1-6; 8 nucleotides align to TRBD1. The CDR3 runs to 14 residues. V was pared by 4 bases and J by 9 bases, with 5 bases of the junction left unmatched. Germline V gives CDR1 LGHDT, CDR2 YNNKEL (reference sequence).